A selection of T cell receptor beta chains follows, all from one sample in a study of response to subunit inactivated influenza vaccine. TCRdb processed the RT-PCR reads anew with MiXCR; each CDR3 protein has one entry. The sample lists about 780,000 distinct CDR3 sequences, approximately 17% occurring once. The source material was PBMCs from blood, sampled 5 days after vaccination. The receptor set was obtained from a middle-aged man who received an inactivated influenza vaccine. Each CDR3 is given with its conserved first and last residue.

v_call cdr3_aa
TRBV5-6 CASSLDGSSNQPQHF
TRBV29-1 CSVGRDLGQFF
TRBV5-1 CASTQQDRGAYGYTF
TRBV12-3/TRBV12-4 CASRPPGLPNTGELFF
TRBV28 CASSFPQFSGNTIYF
TRBV7-2 CASNQYSGRAGFF
TRBV28 CASSSDGQGKVGGYTF
TRBV11-1 CASSLAARAWAGDSYNEQFF
TRBV7-8 CASSLEIQARNTIYF
TRBV5-1 CASSLGGRQGTGYTF
TRBV5-1 CASSLPDRAHGELFF
TRBV7-9 CASSLEGTGTIKTQYF
TRBV5-1 CASIGLAGTTGELFF
TRBV20-1 CSAHGGLAGGSYNEQFF
TRBV4-3 CASSQERHAGNTIYF
TRBV7-8 CASSTRSASGTDEQYF
TRBV10-3 CAISESGQRNTIYF
TRBV20-1 CSTPGGHYTGELFF
TRBV29-1 CSVEDLVKRGSLEQFF
TRBV3-1 CASSQGTEIYNEQFF
TRBV5-1 CASSFKPAGERLYNEQFF
TRBV11-2 CASSLTSGVLGF
TRBV29-1 CSAQDEGGTQYF
TRBV7-7 CASSPSGGGSNEQFF
TRBV7-2 CASSSIGVYYGYTF
TRBV15 CATSRVAGGVDTQYF
TRBV4-3 CASSQALAGGDTQYF
TRBV6-1 CASSESPDRYYGYTF
TRBV10-3 CAISDRDGGYEQYF
TRBV20-1 CSARLWETQYF
TRBV9 CASSVGTGYNEQFF
TRBV29-1 CSVERGSRSTDTQYF
TRBV12-3/TRBV12-4 CASSLQGSLYEQYF
TRBV20-1 CSLTRPHNEQFF
TRBV5-1 CASSLGTSGSATDTQYF
TRBV20-1 CSARDGTRQSTDTQYF
TRBV7-2 CASSSPGLVHNEQFF
TRBV5-1 CASSTLTGTQETQYF
TRBV7-2 CASSFGRISYNEQFF
TRBV12-3/TRBV12-4 CASSPQTSGTQFF